The 10 T cell receptor beta chains below were found in one sample sequenced in a study of T cells after yellow fever vaccination. TCRdb re-called the 5' RACE reads with MiXCR, one entry per CDR3 protein. The sample holds 65,000 to 70,000 distinct CDR3 sequences, 4.5% to 7.5% seen once. This material consisted of CD4+ T cells sorted from PBMCs, taken approximately 15 days after the first yellow fever vaccination. The receptors here all came from a man aged 18 to 35 who received the YFV17D yellow fever vaccine.

This clonotype was detected ten times or more. The chain is built from TRBV5-1 and TRBJ2-1; D remains ambiguous. This CDR3 has 11 amino acids. The germline V gene encodes CDR1 SGHRS and CDR2 YFSETQ. Deletions cut 1 base from V and 9 bases from J, with 5 bases between. CDR3 sequence: CASSLLTEQFF. The CDR3 DNA sequence: TGCGCCAGCAGCTTGCTGACTGAGCAGTTCTTC.

In its sample, this clonotype was seen many times. The rearrangement links TRBV7-6 to TRBJ2-3, with 14 bases identical to TRBD2. Trimming removed 3 bases from V and 6 bases from J; junction bases left unmatched: 5. From germline, CDR1 is SGHVS and CDR2 FNYEAQ. The length of the CDR3 is 16 residues. DNA of the CDR3: TGTGCCAGCAGCTTGACTAGCGGGGGGGAAGGGGATACGCAGTATTTT. It yields the protein CASSLTSGGEGDTQYF.

This clonotype was observed at least ten times. The rearrangement uses TRBV5-1 and TRBJ2-5; D perhaps matches TRBD1 (5 bases). Deletions cut 3 bases from V and 4 bases from J, with 13 bases between. CDR1 is SGHRS, CDR2 YFSETQ, per germline. CDR3 length: 14 amino acids. The DNA of the CDR3 is TGCGCCAGCAGCTGGATTGACAGCACAGAGACCCAGTACTTC. Translating it yields CASSWIDSTETQYF.

This clonotype was counted at least ten times. The chain couples TRBV6-5 to TRBJ1-1; 12 nucleotides align to TRBD1. V was pared by 5 bases and J by 2 bases, with 12 bases of the junction left unmatched. The germline V gene has CDR1 MNHEY and CDR2 SVGAGI. The CDR3 runs to 18 residues. CDR3 protein: CASSHRDRGLHPNTEAFF. The DNA of the CDR3 is TGTGCCAGCAGTCACCGGGACAGGGGGCTTCACCCCAACACTGAAGCTTTCTTT.

A word on this clonotype: An end of the junction does not agree with germline; a read error may underlie this. The V call is TRBV20-1, the J call TRBJ2-7; TRBD1 matches 9 bases. There are 17 residues in the CDR3. Germline CDR1 is DFQATT and CDR2 is SNEGSKA (reference sequence). The CDR3 reads CCARSVGQGPGSYEQYF. The CDR3 nucleotides are TGCTGTGCTAGATCCGTAGGACAGGGGCCGGGGTCCTACGAGCAGTACTTC.

There are many counts of this clonotype. The rearrangement links TRBV10-1 to TRBJ2-4, with TRBD2 matching 12 bases. J lost 4 bases, V lost 2 bases, and 0 bases had no gene match. This CDR3 is built from 15 residues. In germline, CDR1 is WNHNN, CDR2 SYGVQD (reference sequence). The CDR3 nucleotides read TGCGCCAGCAGTGAGACTAGCGGGGGGAAAAACATTCAGTACTTC. This codes for CASSETSGGKNIQYF.

Remarks on this clonotype: This sequence may be a read error, since a much larger clone differs from it by one base. This is likely a read error, given that the CDR3 carries no conserved phenylalanine or tryptophan at its end. The chain is built from TRBV7-2 and TRBJ2-1; TRBD1 or TRBD2 may be the D gene (6 bases each). Germline CDR1 and CDR2: SGHTA and FQGNSA. V gave up 5 bases and J gave up 10 bases, with 18 bases separating them. The CDR3 totals 14 residues. This chain's CDR3 is CASSGLRGRGEQFL. The CDR3 nucleotides read TGTGCCAGCAGCGGCTTACGGGGGCGAGGAGAGCAGTTCTTA.

Ten or more counts support this clonotype. V and J are TRBV20-1 and TRBJ1-4; a possible D gene is TRBD1 (5 bases). The V end lost 7 bases, the J end lost 7 bases, and 10 bases lay between the germline ends. The germline V gene encodes CDR1 DFQATT and CDR2 SNEGSKA (reference sequence). This CDR3 spans 11 amino acids. The CDR3 loop is CSVRGREKLFF. CDR3 in DNA: TGCAGTGTAAGGGGACGTGAAAAACTGTTTTTT.

Ten or more counts support this clonotype. V gene TRBV6-5 combines with J gene TRBJ2-7; TRBD1 aligns across 8 bases. V gave up 2 bases and J gave up 4 bases; unmatched junction bases: 4. This CDR3 comprises 14 residues. Germline V gene data show CDR1 as MNHEY and CDR2 as SVGAGI. The CDR3 sequence: CASSYAGTGYEQYV. In nucleotides, the CDR3 is TGTGCCAGCAGTTACGCGGGGACAGGATACGAGCAGTACGTC.

This clonotype was recorded at least ten times. Here the CDR3 reads CASSLEQNSPLHF. The CDR3, as DNA: TGTGCCAGCAGCCTAGAGCAAAATTCACCCCTCCACTTT. V usage is TRBV7-2 and J usage is TRBJ1-6, with D hard to call. V was clipped by 5 bases and J by 7 bases, with 9 bases between them. This CDR3 comprises 13 residues. The germline CDR1 and CDR2 sequences are SGHTA and FQGNSA.